A selection of T cell receptor beta chains follows, all from one sample in a study of cytomegalovirus exposure and HLA in healthy donors. Clones were read by immunoSEQ multiplex PCR, and TCRdb kept only the in-frame ones, dropping some. This table has fewer than 75,000 clones, 80% appearing once. Material: PBMCs. Every receptor here comes from a woman aged 30 to 39 in good health and CMV-seronegative. Each CDR3 is given with its conserved first and last residue. The D gene is left open where the match is weak. Clone size is shown for a subset of rows, as once, few, many or a class of expanded clone.

J | D | V | size | DNA | CDR3
TRBJ1-5 | NA | TRBV4-1 | NA | TGCGCCAGCCGATTCTCCTACCAGGGAGGGGATCAGCCCCAGCATTTT | CASRFSYQGGDQPQHF
TRBJ2-5 | TRBD2 | TRBV4-2 | NA | TGTGCCAGCAGCCAAGCGGCAGGGACTACCCAAGAGACCCAGTACTTC | CASSQAAGTTQETQYF
TRBJ2-5 | TRBD1 | TRBV2 | NA | TGTGCCAGCACCCCTGACAGGGGGGCACAAGAGACCCAGTACTTC | CASTPDRGAQETQYF
TRBJ1-2 | NA | TRBV5-1 | NA | TGCGCCAGCAGCCCCTCCTCGACAGAAAACTATGGCTACACCTTC | CASSPSSTENYGYTF
TRBJ1-2 | NA | TRBV29-1 | NA | TGCAGCGTTGCCTTCAGGGGTGGCTACACCTTC | CSVAFRGGYTF
TRBJ1-2 | NA | TRBV5-1 | NA | TGCGCCAGCAGCCTCGGAGGCTCTGACTATGGCTACACCTTC | CASSLGGSDYGYTF
TRBJ2-1 | NA | TRBV29-1 | NA | TGCAGCCTGCATTACCGGAGTGAGCAGTTCTTC | CSLHYRSEQFF
TRBJ1-2 | TRBD1 | TRBV7-3 | NA | TGTGCCAGCAGCCCCGGGACAGGGGGGAGCGGCTACACCTTC | CASSPGTGGSGYTF
TRBJ1-2 | TRBD1 | TRBV29-1 | NA | TGCAGCGCTTCGACAGGGCAAGCTAACTATGGCTACACCTTC | CSASTGQANYGYTF
TRBJ1-3 | NA | TRBV30 | NA | TGTGCCTGGAGTGAAATTCTCTCTGGAAACACCATATATTTT | CAWSEILSGNTIYF
TRBJ2-7 | NA | TRBV11-3 | NA | TGTGCCAGCAGCTTAGACAGCTCCTACGAGCAGTACTTC | CASSLDSSYEQYF
TRBJ1-1 | TRBD1 | TRBV10-3 | NA | TGTGCCATCAGTAACAAGGACAGGGCCGAAAACACTGAAGCTTTCTTT | CAISNKDRAENTEAFF
TRBJ2-7 | NA | TRBV6-5 | NA | TGTGCCAGCAGTTACGTGGGCGGGAACGCAGGGCTCGAGCAGTACTTC | CASSYVGGNAGLEQYF
TRBJ2-1 | TRBD1 | TRBV4-1 | once | TGCGCCAGCAGCCAAGGGGACAGGGGCAATGAGCAGTTCTTC | CASSQGDRGNEQFF
TRBJ2-3 | TRBD2 | TRBV6-5 | NA | TGTGCCAGCAGCCCCGGACTAGCTAGCATAGATACGCAGTATTTT | CASSPGLASIDTQYF
TRBJ1-4 | TRBD1 | TRBV4-1 | NA | TGCGCCAGCAGCCAAGAGGAGGGGGCGCGCGAAAAACTGTTTTTT | CASSQEEGAREKLFF
TRBJ2-3 | NA | TRBV19 | NA | TGTGCCAGTAGTATACGTGACAGGAGTTTAGATACGCAGTATTTT | CASSIRDRSLDTQYF
TRBJ2-3 | NA | TRBV29-1 | once | TGCAGCGTTGGGAAATCGGCGGGTAGCACAGATACGCAGTATTTT | CSVGKSAGSTDTQYF
TRBJ1-1 | NA | TRBV12-5 | NA | TGTGCTAGTGGTTTGGCACAGGGTGGCACTGAAGCTTTCTTT | CASGLAQGGTEAFF
TRBJ1-6 | NA | TRBV2 | NA | TGTGCCAGCAGTGAAGCGCTGTTTAGCCGGTATGGCTCCTATAATTCACCCCTCCACTTT | CASSEALFSRYGSYNSPLHF
TRBJ2-7 | TRBD1 | TRBV7-2 | NA | TGTGCCAGCAGCAGTCAGGGGGACCGATACGAGCAGTACTTC | CASSSQGDRYEQYF
TRBJ1-1 | NA | TRBV30 | NA | TGTGCCTGGAGTGTAAGTAGTCCTGAAGCTTTCTTT | CAWSVSSPEAFF
TRBJ1-4 | NA | TRBV2 | once | TGTGCCAGCAGTGGGAGGGTCCAGGCCCCTAATGAAAAACTGTTTTTT | CASSGRVQAPNEKLFF
TRBJ2-6 | NA | TRBV4-1 | many | TGCGCCAGCAGCCAAGAAAGCGGCTCTGGGGCCAACGTCCTGACTTTC | CASSQESGSGANVLTF
TRBJ1-1 | NA | TRBV5-1 | NA | TGCGCCAGCAGCCGAAGACAGGAGCAGGCTTTCTTT | CASSRRQEQAFF
TRBJ1-2 | TRBD1 | TRBV29-1 | NA | TGCAGCGACAACTCAGGGGGCGATGGCTACACCTTC | CSDNSGGDGYTF
TRBJ1-1 | TRBD1 | TRBV19 | NA | TGTGCCAGTACTCGGGACAGGGTGAGGGCTGAAGCTTTCTTT | CASTRDRVRAEAFF
TRBJ2-5 | TRBD2 | TRBV13 | NA | TGTGCCAGCAGCCTAGCGGGGGGGGAGACCCAGTACTTC | CASSLAGGETQYF
TRBJ2-5 | TRBD1 | TRBV5-6 | NA | TGTGCCAGCAGCAAAGACAGGGGGCGGGAGACCCAGTACTTC | CASSKDRGRETQYF
TRBJ2-2 | NA | TRBV25-1 | NA | TGTGCCAGCAGCCGAGGGGGAATAGGGCGCAACACCGGGGAGCTGTTTTTT | CASSRGGIGRNTGELFF
TRBJ2-1 | TRBD2 | TRBV6-5 | NA | TGTGCCAGCAGCAGCGGGGGAATTTCCTACAATGAGCAGTTCTTC | CASSSGGISYNEQFF
TRBJ2-7 | TRBD2 | TRBV4-2 | NA | TGTGCCAGCAGCCAAGACCTCGGGGGGGGAGTCTACGAGCAGTACTTC | CASSQDLGGGVYEQYF
TRBJ2-3 | TRBD2 | TRBV6-1 | NA | TGTGCCAGCAGTGGGATGGAAGGACTAGCGGGAGGGAGGGGCACAGATACGCAGTATTTT | CASSGMEGLAGGRGTDTQYF
TRBJ1-5 | NA | TRBV7-8 | few | TGTGCCAGCAGCTTATCAGGGCCGGGAGGGCCCCAGCATTTT | CASSLSGPGGPQHF
TRBJ2-7 | TRBD1 | TRBV29-1 | NA | TGCAGCGTTGAGGAACCGACTACGGGACAGAGCTCCTACGAGCAGTACTTC | CSVEEPTTGQSSYEQYF
TRBJ2-7 | NA | TRBV7-9 | NA | TGTGCCAGCAGCTTGGCCAGGGACAACGAGCAGTACTTC | CASSLARDNEQYF
TRBJ2-7 | TRBD2 | TRBV7-2 | NA | TGTGCCAGCAGCTTACGGGCTAGCGGGGGGGACTACGAGCAGTACTTC | CASSLRASGGDYEQYF
TRBJ2-7 | TRBD2 | TRBV6-1 | many | TGTGCCAGCAGTGAGTCTAGCGGGAACTCCTACGAGCAGTACTTC | CASSESSGNSYEQYF
TRBJ2-1 | TRBD2 | TRBV4-1 | NA | TGCGCCAGCAGCCAGCGAACTAGCGGGGGTTACAATGAGCAGTTCTTC | CASSQRTSGGYNEQFF
TRBJ2-1 | TRBD2 | TRBV7-9 | NA | TGTGCCAGCAGCTCCAGGGACTATCTTGATGAGCAGTTCTTC | CASSSRDYLDEQFF
TRBJ1-4 | NA | TRBV13 | NA | TGTGCCAGCAGCCCCCGACACGGTGAAAAACTGTTTTTT | CASSPRHGEKLFF
TRBJ1-1 | NA | TRBV6-5 | few | TGTGCCAGCAGTTATCTTGCCGGGATGAACACTGAAGCTTTCTTT | CASSYLAGMNTEAFF
TRBJ2-1 | NA | TRBV27 | NA | TGTGCCAGCACCGGAGCCAATGAGCAGTTCTTC | CASTGANEQFF
TRBJ2-3 | NA | TRBV10-3 | NA | TGTGCCATCAGTGTACCGGATCATTACAGGGAACGCACAGATACGCAGTATTTT | CAISVPDHYRERTDTQYF
TRBJ2-7 | TRBD2 | TRBV29-1 | NA | TGCAGCGTTGAAGATCGGACTAGCGGGGGCCGAAACGAATACGAGCAGTACTTC | CSVEDRTSGGRNEYEQYF
TRBJ1-6 | NA | TRBV7-9 | NA | TGTGCCAGCAGCTTAGGAGGAGCGAGTTCACCCCTCCACTTT | CASSLGGASSPLHF
TRBJ2-3 | TRBD2 | TRBV6-5 | NA | TGTGCCAGCAGTTACTTCGCTAGCGGGGGCACAGATACGCAGTATTTT | CASSYFASGGTDTQYF
TRBJ1-1 | TRBD1 | TRBV7-9 | NA | TGTGCCAGCAGCGCGGACAGGGCCGTCGGTCCTATAGCTTTCTTT | CASSADRAVGPIAFF
TRBJ2-7 | TRBD2 | TRBV29-1 | once | TGCAGCGTTACAACTAGCGGGCTGGTCGAGGAGCAGTACTTC | CSVTTSGLVEEQYF
TRBJ1-1 | NA | TRBV6-1 | NA | TGTGCCAGCATGTTAGGGGGTCCGAACACTGAAGCTTTCTTT | CASMLGGPNTEAFF
TRBJ1-5 | NA | TRBV4-1 | NA | TGCGCCAGCAGCCCCACAGGAGATAGCAATCAGCCCCAGCATTTT | CASSPTGDSNQPQHF
TRBJ2-7 | TRBD1 | TRBV7-2 | NA | TGTGCCAGCAGCCCCGACAGGGGTCTGAGCTCCTACGAGCAGTACTTC | CASSPDRGLSSYEQYF
TRBJ1-1 | NA | TRBV9 | NA | TGTGCCAGCAGCGTAGGCGGGGGCGGTGAAGCTTTCTTT | CASSVGGGGEAFF
TRBJ1-1 | NA | TRBV9 | once | TGTGCCAGCAGCGTAACCTCTACGAACACTGAAGCTTTCTTT | CASSVTSTNTEAFF